These 5 T cell receptor beta chains originate from one sample sequenced in a study of T-cell reconstitution after alpha-beta-depleted transplantation in children. This sample's TCRbeta library carried unique molecular identifier barcodes. In TCRdb, the PCR reads were re-called with MiXCR into one record per CDR3 protein. Among about 3,800 distinct CDR3 sequences, around 10% were seen once, and the ten largest hold about 47%. The material was PBMCs, mostly from graft donor cells, obtained 180 days after TCRalphabeta/CD19-depleted stem cell transplant. These TCRs come from a male patient under 10 years old who had a stem cell transplant for acute lymphoblastic leukemia, so the T cells may come from the graft donor.

This clonotype was seen ten or more times. As DNA, the CDR3 is TGTGCCAGCAGCTTAGGCCCAGGGTCGGATGCTTTCTTT. Encoded protein: CASSLGPGSDAFF. The rearrangement uses TRBV11-3 and TRBJ1-1; D possibly corresponds to TRBD1 (5 bases). With 1 base removed from V and 11 bases from J, the gap between germline ends came to 14 bases. The CDR3 spans 13 residues. The germline CDR1 and CDR2 sequences are SGHNT and YENEEA.

J is TRBJ2-3 and V is TRBV24-1; 9 nucleotides agree with TRBD1. Looked up from germline, CDR1 is KGHDR and CDR2 is SFDVKD. The CDR3 runs 14 residues. V lost 7 bases to trimming and J lost 4 bases; unmatched junction nucleotides: 5. This chain's CDR3 is CATRGTGTSDTQYF. CDR3 coding DNA: TGTGCCACCAGAGGGACAGGGACGTCAGATACGCAGTATTTT.

This clonotype is labeled as medium-sized (0.01 to 0.1%). J is TRBJ2-1 and V is TRBV5-8, with D possibly being TRBD2 (5 bases). Germline assignment: CDR1 SGHTS and CDR2 YDEGEE. V was trimmed by 0 bases and J by 6 bases, leaving 13 bases between them. The CDR3 extends over 15 amino acids. The CDR3 sequence: CASSLGGASRNEQFF. In nucleotides, the CDR3 is TGTGCCAGCAGCTTGGGAGGAGCTAGCCGCAATGAGCAGTTCTTC.

This clonotype was counted ten times or more. The rearrangement joins TRBV7-9 to TRBJ1-5, with D possibly being TRBD1 (6 bases). Germline CDR1 SEHNR, CDR2 FQNEAQ (reference sequence). V lost 4 bases, J lost 6 bases, and 10 bases lay in between. This CDR3 has 13 residues. The CDR3 bases are TGTGCCAGCAGCTCTACAGGGCTTCAGCCCCAGCATTTT. Its translation: CASSSTGLQPQHF. Variable domain in full (rest from reference TRBV7-9 and TRBJ1-5): DTGVSQNPRHKITKRGQNVTFRCDPISEHNRLYWYRQTLGQGPEFLTYFQNEAQLEKSRLLSDRFSAERPKGSFSTLEIQRTEQGDSAMYLCASSSTGLQPQHFGDGTRLSIL.

This clonotype appeared many times. The chain links TRBV25-1 to TRBJ1-1, with D unresolved. Germline CDR1 and CDR2: MGHDK and SYGVNS. The CDR3 is made up of 13 amino acids. The V end was cut by 2 bases, the J end by 1 base, with 5 bases between. CDR3 sequence: CASSEARNTEAFF. The CDR3 DNA reads as TGTGCCAGCAGTGAAGCCAGGAACACTGAAGCTTTCTTT.